This T cell receptor (beta chain) was identified during a study of cytomegalovirus exposure and HLA in healthy donors. General study findings and limits: Listed as cytomegalovirus-associated were 150 or so TCR beta chains. A later analysis showed that HLA-associated TCR beta chains had undergone more clonal expansion than equally common others. Presence/absence comparisons presumed near-even sequencing depth among donors.

Germline V gives CDR1 MNHEY, CDR2 SVGAGI. V was shortened by 3 bases and J by 1 base, with 9 bases between the two germline ends. The CDR3 runs to 14 residues. Everyone who donated was a healthy bone marrow donor. The primer mix had 60 Vbeta and 13 Jbeta primers. Data came from immunoSEQ multiplex PCR; TCRdb stores just in-frame clones and leaves some out. Among roughly 150,000 clones listed, 82% were seen once. In the case of this clone: Antigen: not known.

This clonotype originated in a girl aged 2 to 10 in good health and CMV-seropositive. The chain carries TRBV6-5 and TRBJ1-1; D unclear. Material: PBMCs. The CDR3: CASSYSQANTEAFF. The CDR3 DNA reads as TGTGCCAGCAGTTATAGTCAGGCGAACACTGAAGCTTTCTTT.